This TCR beta chain emerged from a study of shared clonotypes between healthy human individuals. CD45RO-negative, CCR7-selected cells formed the naive CD8 fraction, which excluded terminally differentiated effector memory CD45RA+ cells. TCRdb's copy holds only in-frame clones and misses some; the assay was immunoSEQ multiplex PCR. The table shows approximately 1.9 million clones, with around 95% occurring only once. Trimming took 8 bases from V and 0 from J, leaving 11 bases between them. CDR1 and CDR2 from the germline V gene are ENHRY and SYGVKD. The CDR3 is made up of 13 amino acids. This TCR was recovered from a man in his late teens or twenties in good health. Some clones in this sample may be carry-over from other donors' samples. Sequenced sample: naive CD8+ T cells from PBMCs. The chain recombines TRBV10-3 with TRBJ2-7; no definite D call. CDR3 sequence (DNA): TGTGCCATCGTTCCCGAGAGCTCCTACGAGCAGTACTTC. This codes for CAIVPESSYEQYF.